The clone carrying this T cell receptor beta chain was seen repeatedly, ten times or more. The diagnostic basis comprised clinical symptoms, serum thyroxine and TRAb, thyroid ultrasound and orbital computed tomography. The sample belongs to a study of T cells in Graves' hyperthyroidism and ophthalmopathy. RNA transcripts gave rise to amplified TCR beta CDR3 regions. The TCR CDR3 first-round RT-PCR relied on the HTBI primer set. TCRdb used MiXCR to reprocess the multiplex PCR reads, holding one entry per CDR3 protein. The table records hundreds of thousands of distinct CDR3 sequences, around 24% of them present only once. Per the germline V gene, CDR1 is MNHEY and CDR2 is SVGAGI. This CDR3 is built from 14 residues. After removal of 6 bases from V and 4 bases from J, the junction contained 8 bases not matched to a gene.

The rearrangement uses TRBV6-5 and TRBJ1-1; the match to TRBD1 covers 7 bases. The sequence was collected from a woman aged 40 to 50 with Graves' ophthalmopathy. Sequencing was performed on blood. The CDR3 here is CASRQQTGPTEAFF. CDR3 bases: TGTGCCAGCAGGCAACAGACAGGGCCCACTGAAGCTTTCTTT.